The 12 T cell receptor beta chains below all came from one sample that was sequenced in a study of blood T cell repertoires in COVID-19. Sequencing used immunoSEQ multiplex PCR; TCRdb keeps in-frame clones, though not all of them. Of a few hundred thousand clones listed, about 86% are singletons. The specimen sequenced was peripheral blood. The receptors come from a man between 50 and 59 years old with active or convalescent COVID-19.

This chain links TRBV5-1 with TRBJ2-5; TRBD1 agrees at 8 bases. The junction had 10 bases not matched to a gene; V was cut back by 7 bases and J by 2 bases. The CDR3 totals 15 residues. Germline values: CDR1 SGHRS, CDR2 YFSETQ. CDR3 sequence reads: CASSIVGQAQETQYF. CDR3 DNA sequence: TGCGCCAGCTCGATCGTGGGACAGGCTCAAGAGACCCAGTACTTC.

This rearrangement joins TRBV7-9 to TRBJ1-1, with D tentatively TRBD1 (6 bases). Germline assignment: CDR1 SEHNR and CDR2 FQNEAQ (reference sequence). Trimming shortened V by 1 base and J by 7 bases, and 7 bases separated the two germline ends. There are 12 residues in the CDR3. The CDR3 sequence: CASSLGGLEAFF. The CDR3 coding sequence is TGTGCCAGCAGCTTAGGGGGGCTTGAAGCTTTCTTT.

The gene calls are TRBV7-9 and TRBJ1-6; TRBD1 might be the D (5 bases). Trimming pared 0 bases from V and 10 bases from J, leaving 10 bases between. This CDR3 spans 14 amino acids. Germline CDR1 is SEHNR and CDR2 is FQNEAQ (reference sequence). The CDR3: CASSLAQGASPLHF. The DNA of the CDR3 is TGTGCCAGCAGCTTAGCGCAAGGGGCATCACCCCTCCACTTT.

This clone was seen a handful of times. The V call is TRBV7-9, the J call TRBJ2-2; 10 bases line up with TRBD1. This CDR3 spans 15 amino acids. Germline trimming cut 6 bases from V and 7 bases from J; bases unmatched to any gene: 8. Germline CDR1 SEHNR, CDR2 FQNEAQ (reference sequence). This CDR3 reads CASRPRQGAYGELFF. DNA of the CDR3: TGTGCCAGCAGACCGCGACAGGGGGCATACGGGGAGCTGTTTTTT.

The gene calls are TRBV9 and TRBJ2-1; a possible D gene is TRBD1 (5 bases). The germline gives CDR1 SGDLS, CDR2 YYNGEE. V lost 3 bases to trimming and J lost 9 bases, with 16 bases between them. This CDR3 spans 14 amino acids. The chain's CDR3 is CASSGNVARGEQFF. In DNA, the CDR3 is TGTGCCAGCAGCGGCAATGTAGCTAGGGGTGAGCAGTTCTTC.

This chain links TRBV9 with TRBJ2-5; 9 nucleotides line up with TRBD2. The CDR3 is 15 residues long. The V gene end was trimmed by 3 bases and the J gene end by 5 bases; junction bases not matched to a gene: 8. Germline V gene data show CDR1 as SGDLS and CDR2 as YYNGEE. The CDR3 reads CASSASGTSFETQYF. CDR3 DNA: TGTGCCAGCAGCGCGTCCGGGACTAGCTTTGAGACCCAGTACTTC.

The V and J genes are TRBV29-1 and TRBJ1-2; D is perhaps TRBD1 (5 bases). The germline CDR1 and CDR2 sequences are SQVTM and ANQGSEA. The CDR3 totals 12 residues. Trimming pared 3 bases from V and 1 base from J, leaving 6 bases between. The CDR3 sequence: CSVDRDNYGYTF. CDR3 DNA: TGCAGCGTTGACAGGGATAACTATGGCTACACCTTC.

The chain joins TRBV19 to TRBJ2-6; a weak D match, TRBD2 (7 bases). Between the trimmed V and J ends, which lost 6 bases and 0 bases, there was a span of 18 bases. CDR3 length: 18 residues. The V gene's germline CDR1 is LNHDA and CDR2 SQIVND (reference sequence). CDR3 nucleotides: TGTGCCAGTAGGCGGGGAACGGGGGGCGTCTCTGGGGCCAACGTCCTGACTTTC. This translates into CASRRGTGGVSGANVLTF. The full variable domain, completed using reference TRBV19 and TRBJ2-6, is DGGITQSPKYLFRKEGQNVTLSCEQNLNHDAMYWYRQDPGQGLRLIYYSQIVNDFQKGDIAEGYSVSREKKESFPLTVTSAQKNPTAFYLCASRRGTGGVSGANVLTFGAGSRLTVL.

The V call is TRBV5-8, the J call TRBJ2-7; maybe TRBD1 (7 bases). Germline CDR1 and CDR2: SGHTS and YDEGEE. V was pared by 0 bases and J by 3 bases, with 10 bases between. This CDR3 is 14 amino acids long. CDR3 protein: CASSLGQGLYEQYF. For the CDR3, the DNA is TGTGCCAGCAGCTTGGGACAGGGACTCTACGAGCAGTACTTC.

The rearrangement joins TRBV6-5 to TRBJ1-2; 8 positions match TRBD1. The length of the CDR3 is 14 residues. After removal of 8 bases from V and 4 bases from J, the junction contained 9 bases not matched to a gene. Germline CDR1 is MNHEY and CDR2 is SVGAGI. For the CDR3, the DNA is TGTGCCAGCGGAGAGAGACAGGGGTTCTATGGCTACACCTTC. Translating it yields CASGERQGFYGYTF.

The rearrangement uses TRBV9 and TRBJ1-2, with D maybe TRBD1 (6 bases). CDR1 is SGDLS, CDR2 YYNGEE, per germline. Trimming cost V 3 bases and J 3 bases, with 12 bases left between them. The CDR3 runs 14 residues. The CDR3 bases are TGTGCCAGCAGCGCAGAACAGGGCGACTATGGCTACACCTTC. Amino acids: CASSAEQGDYGYTF.

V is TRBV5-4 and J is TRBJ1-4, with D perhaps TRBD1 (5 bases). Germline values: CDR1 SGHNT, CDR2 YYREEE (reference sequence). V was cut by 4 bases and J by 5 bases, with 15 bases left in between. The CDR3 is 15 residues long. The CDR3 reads CASSLGRVHNEKLFF. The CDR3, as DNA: TGTGCCAGCAGCCTGGGCAGGGTTCACAATGAAAAACTGTTTTTT. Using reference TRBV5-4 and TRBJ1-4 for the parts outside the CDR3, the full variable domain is ETGVTQSPTHLIKTRGQQVTLRCSSQSGHNTVSWYQQALGQGPQFIFQYYREEENGRGNFPPRFSGLQFPNYSSELNVNALELDDSALYLCASSLGRVHNEKLFFGSGTQLSVL.